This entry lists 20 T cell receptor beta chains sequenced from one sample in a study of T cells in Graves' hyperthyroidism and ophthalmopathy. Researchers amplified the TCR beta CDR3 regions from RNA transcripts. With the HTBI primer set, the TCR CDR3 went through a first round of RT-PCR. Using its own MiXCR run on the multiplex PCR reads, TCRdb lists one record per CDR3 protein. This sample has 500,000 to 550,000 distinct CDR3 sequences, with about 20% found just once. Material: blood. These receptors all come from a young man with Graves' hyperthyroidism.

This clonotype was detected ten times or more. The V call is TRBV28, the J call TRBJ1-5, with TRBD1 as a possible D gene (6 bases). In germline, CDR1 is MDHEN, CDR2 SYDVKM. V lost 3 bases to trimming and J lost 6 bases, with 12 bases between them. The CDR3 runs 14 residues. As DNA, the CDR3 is TGTGCCAGCAGTTTCTCCGGGACAACTCAGCCCCAGCATTTT. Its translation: CASSFSGTTQPQHF.

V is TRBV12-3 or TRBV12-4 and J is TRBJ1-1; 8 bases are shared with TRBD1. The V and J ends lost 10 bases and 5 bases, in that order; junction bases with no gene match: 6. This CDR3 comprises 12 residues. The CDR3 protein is CATTGGTTEAFF. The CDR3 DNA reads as TGTGCCACCACAGGGGGTACGACTGAAGCTTTCTTT.

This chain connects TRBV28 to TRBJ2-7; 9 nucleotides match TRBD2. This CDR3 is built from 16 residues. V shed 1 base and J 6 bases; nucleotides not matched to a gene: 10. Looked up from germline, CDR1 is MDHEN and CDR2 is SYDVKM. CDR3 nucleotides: TGTGCCAGCAGTTTATCTAAGGGGACTAGCAAATTCGAGCAGTACTTC. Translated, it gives CASSLSKGTSKFEQYF. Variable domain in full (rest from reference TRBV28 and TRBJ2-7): DVKVTQSSRYLVKRTGEKVFLECVQDMDHENMFWYRQDPGLGLRLIYFSYDVKMKEKGDIPEGYSVSREKKERFSLILESASTNQTSMYLCASSLSKGTSKFEQYFGPGTRLTVT.

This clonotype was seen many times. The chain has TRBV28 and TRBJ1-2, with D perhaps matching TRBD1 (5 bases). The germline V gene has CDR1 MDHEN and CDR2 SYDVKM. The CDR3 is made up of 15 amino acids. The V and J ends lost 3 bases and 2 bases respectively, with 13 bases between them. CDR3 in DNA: TGTGCCAGCAGTTTTCCAGCGGGGGGGAACTATGGCTACACCTTC. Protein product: CASSFPAGGNYGYTF.

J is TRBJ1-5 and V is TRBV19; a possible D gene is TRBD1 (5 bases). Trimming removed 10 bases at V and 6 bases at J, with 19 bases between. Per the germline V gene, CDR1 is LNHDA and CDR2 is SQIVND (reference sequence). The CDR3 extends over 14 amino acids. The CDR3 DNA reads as TGTGCCACCAGGACATCCGGCGCACCTCAGCCCCAGCATTTT. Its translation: CATRTSGAPQPQHF.

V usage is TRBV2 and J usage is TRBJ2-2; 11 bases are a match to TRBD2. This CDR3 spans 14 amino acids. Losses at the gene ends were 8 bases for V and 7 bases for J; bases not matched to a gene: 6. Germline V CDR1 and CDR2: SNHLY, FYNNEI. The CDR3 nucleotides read TGTGCCAGCTCGACTAGCGGGACGGTCGGGGAGCTGTTTTTT. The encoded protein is CASSTSGTVGELFF.

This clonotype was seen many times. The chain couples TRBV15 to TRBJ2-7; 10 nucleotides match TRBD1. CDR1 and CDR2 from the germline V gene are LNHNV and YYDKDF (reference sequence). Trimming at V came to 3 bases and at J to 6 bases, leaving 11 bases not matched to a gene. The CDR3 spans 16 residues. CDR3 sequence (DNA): TGTGCCACCAGCAGGGCTACCGGGACAGGGGTCTCCGAGCAGTACTTC. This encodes CATSRATGTGVSEQYF.

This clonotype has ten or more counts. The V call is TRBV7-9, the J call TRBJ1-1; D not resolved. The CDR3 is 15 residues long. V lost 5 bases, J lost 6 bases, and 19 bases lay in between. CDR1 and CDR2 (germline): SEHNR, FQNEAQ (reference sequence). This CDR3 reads CASSQSLGEGSEAFF. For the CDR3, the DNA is TGTGCCAGCAGCCAAAGTCTCGGGGAGGGCTCTGAAGCTTTCTTT. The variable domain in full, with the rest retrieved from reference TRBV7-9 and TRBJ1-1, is DTGVSQNPRHKITKRGQNVTFRCDPISEHNRLYWYRQTLGQGPEFLTYFQNEAQLEKSRLLSDRFSAERPKGSFSTLEIQRTEQGDSAMYLCASSQSLGEGSEAFFGQGTRLTVV.

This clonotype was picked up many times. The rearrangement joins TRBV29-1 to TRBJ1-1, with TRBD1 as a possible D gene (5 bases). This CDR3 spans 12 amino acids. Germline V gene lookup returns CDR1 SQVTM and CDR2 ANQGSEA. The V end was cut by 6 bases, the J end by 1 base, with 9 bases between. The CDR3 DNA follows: TGCAGCGTCGTGGGGGGGAACACTGAAGCTTTCTTT. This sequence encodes CSVVGGNTEAFF.

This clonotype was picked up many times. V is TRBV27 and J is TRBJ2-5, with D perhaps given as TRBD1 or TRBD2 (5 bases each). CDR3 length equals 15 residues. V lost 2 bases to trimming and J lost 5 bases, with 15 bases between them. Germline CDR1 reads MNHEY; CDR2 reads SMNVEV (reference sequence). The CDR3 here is CASSLGAGRGETQYF. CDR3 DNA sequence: TGTGCCAGCAGTTTAGGGGCAGGGAGAGGCGAGACCCAGTACTTC.

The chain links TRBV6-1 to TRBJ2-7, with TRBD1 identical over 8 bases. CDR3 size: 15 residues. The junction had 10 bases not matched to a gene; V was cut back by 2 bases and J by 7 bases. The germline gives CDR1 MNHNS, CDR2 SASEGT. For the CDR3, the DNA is TGTGCCAGCAGTGAACCGGGCAGGGGGCATGAGGAGCAGTACTTC. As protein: CASSEPGRGHEEQYF.

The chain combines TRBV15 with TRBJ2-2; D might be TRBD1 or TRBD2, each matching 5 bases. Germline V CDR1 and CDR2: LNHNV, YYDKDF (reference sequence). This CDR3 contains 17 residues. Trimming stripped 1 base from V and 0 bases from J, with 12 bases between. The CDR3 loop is CATSRVWGSPNTGELFF. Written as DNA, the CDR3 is TGTGCCACCAGCAGAGTTTGGGGGTCGCCGAACACCGGGGAGCTGTTTTTT.

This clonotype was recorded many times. In DNA, the CDR3 is TGTGCCACCAGCAGAGTTCGGGGTGGGAATTCACCCCTCCACTTT. Protein: CATSRVRGGNSPLHF. J is TRBJ1-6 and V is TRBV15; D is unresolved. V was pared by 1 base and J by 7 bases, with 11 bases between. Germline V gene lookup returns CDR1 LNHNV and CDR2 YYDKDF (reference sequence). The CDR3 is made up of 15 amino acids.

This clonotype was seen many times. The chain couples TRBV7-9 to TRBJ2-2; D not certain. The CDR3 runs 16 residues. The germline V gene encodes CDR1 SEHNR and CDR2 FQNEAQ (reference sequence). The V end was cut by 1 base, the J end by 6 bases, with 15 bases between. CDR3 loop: CASSLGQNNDAGELFF. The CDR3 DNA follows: TGTGCCAGCAGCTTAGGGCAGAACAATGACGCCGGGGAGCTGTTTTTT.

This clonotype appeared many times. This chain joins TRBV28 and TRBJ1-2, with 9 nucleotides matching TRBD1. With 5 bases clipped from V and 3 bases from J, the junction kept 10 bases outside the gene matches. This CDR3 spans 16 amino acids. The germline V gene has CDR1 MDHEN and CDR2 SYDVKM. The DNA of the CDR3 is TGTGCCAGCAGTGTGCCGGGACAGGGAGACTACTATGGCTACACCTTC. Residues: CASSVPGQGDYYGYTF.

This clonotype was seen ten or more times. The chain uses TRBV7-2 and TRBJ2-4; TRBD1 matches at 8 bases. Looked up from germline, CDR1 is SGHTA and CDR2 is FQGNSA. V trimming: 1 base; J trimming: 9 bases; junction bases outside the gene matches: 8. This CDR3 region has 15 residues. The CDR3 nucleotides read TGTGCCAGCAGCTTAGATGAGAGACAGGGGAGCATTCAGTACTTC. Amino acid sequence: CASSLDERQGSIQYF. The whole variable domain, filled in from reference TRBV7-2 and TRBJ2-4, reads GAGVSQSPSNKVTEKGKDVELRCDPISGHTALYWYRQSLGQGLEFLIYFQGNSAPDKSGLPSDRFSAERTGGSVSTLTIQRTQQEDSAVYLCASSLDERQGSIQYFGAGTRLSVL.

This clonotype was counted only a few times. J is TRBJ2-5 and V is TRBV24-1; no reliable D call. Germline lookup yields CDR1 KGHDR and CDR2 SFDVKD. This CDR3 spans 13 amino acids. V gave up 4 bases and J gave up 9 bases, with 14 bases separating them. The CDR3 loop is CATSDPHLAAQYF. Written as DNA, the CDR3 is TGTGCCACCAGTGACCCTCACTTGGCGGCCCAGTACTTC.

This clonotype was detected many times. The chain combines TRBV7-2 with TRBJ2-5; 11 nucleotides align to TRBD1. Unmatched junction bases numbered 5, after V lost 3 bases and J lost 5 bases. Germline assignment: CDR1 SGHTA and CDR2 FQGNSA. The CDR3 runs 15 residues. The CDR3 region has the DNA TGTGCCAGCAGCTTTTGGACAGGGGGCGTCGAGACCCAGTACTTC. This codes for CASSFWTGGVETQYF.

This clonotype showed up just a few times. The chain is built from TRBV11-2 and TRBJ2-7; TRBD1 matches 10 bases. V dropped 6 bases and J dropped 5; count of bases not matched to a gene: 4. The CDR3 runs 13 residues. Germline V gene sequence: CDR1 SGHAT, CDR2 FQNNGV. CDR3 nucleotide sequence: TGTGCCAGCAGGACAGGGGGCATGAACGAGCAGTACTTC. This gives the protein CASRTGGMNEQYF.

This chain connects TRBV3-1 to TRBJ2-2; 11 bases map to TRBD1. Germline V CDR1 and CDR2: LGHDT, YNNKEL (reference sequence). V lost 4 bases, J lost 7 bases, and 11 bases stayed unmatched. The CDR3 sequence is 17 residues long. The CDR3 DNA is TGTGCCAGCAGCCGCGGACAGGGGGCTTCGAGGGTCGGGGAGCTGTTTTTT. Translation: CASSRGQGASRVGELFF.